These 25 T cell receptor beta chains originate from one sample sequenced in a study of early T cells in non-severe SARS-CoV-2 infection. TCRdb ran MiXCR on the 5' RACE reads and lists one entry per CDR3 protein. The table lists approximately 80,000 distinct CDR3 sequences, approximately 11% of them singletons. Sequencing was performed on whole blood, taken at baseline. These receptors were taken from an adult who was a healthcare worker with PCR-confirmed SARS-CoV-2 infection or an uninfected control (not recorded which).

This clonotype was observed a handful of times. This chain joins TRBV9 and TRBJ2-7; 7 bases are shared with TRBD1. The CDR3 sequence is 15 residues long. Germline V lookup: CDR1 SGDLS, CDR2 YYNGEE. Trimming removed 3 bases from V and 5 bases from J; junction bases left unmatched: 11. The CDR3 spells CASSGSLGQEDEQYF. In DNA, the CDR3 is TGTGCCAGCAGCGGAAGCCTTGGACAGGAGGACGAGCAGTACTTC.

This clonotype was observed a handful of times. J is TRBJ2-3 and V is TRBV27, with D uncertain. The CDR3 is made up of 12 amino acids. Germline CDR1 and CDR2: MNHEY and SMNVEV (reference sequence). Trimming shortened V by 7 bases and J by 4 bases, and 9 bases separated the two germline ends. The CDR3 sequence: CASTSPPDTQYF. The CDR3 nucleotides are TGTGCCAGCACCTCTCCCCCAGATACGCAGTATTTT.

The V and J genes are TRBV19 and TRBJ1-5; 9 bases line up with TRBD1. J lost 6 bases, V lost 7 bases, and 4 bases had no gene match. The germline V gene encodes CDR1 LNHDA and CDR2 SQIVND (reference sequence). The CDR3 contains 13 residues. The CDR3 bases are TGTGCCAGTACCCCGACAGGGGGTCAGCCCCAGCATTTT. It codes for CASTPTGGQPQHF.

This clonotype was observed many times. CDR3 coding DNA: TGTGCCAGCGACACCCAGGGACAGGCGCGTAATGGCTACACCTTC. Translation gives CASDTQGQARNGYTF. This sequence joins TRBV5-5 and TRBJ1-2; 8 bases are a match to TRBD1. Germline CDR1 SGHKS, CDR2 YYEKEE (reference sequence). Losses at the gene ends were 7 bases for V and 6 bases for J; bases not matched to a gene: 14. The CDR3 has 15 residues.

CDR3 DNA: TGTGCCAGCAGCCAATTTGGGGAGCTGGCTGGGATAGCCAAAAACATTCAGTACTTC. This encodes CASSQFGELAGIAKNIQYF. V usage is TRBV4-2 and J usage is TRBJ2-4, with D tentatively TRBD2 (5 bases). The V and J ends lost 2 bases and 0 bases respectively, with 20 bases between them. The CDR3 sequence is 19 residues long. CDR1 and CDR2 (germline): LGHNA, YNFKEQ.

Here the CDR3 reads CASSFLRNNEQFF. CDR3 sequence (DNA): TGCGCCAGCAGCTTTCTCAGGAACAATGAGCAGTTCTTC. The genes are TRBV5-1 and TRBJ2-1; D is uncertain. Germline V gene data show CDR1 as SGHRS and CDR2 as YFSETQ. This CDR3 region has 13 residues. With 2 bases removed from V and 5 bases from J, the gap between germline ends came to 8 bases.

This clonotype was detected a few times. The V gene is TRBV2, the J gene TRBJ2-2, with D tentatively TRBD1 (6 bases). The V end was cut by 6 bases, the J end by 8 bases, with 16 bases between. The CDR3 is 14 residues long. Germline CDR1 SNHLY, CDR2 FYNNEI. The CDR3 here is CASSNNRATGELFF. In DNA form, the CDR3 reads TGTGCCAGCAGCAATAACAGGGCTACGGGGGAGCTGTTTTTT.

This clonotype has more than one count but fewer than ten. The chain recombines TRBV7-9 with TRBJ2-7, with D hard to call. The germline CDR1 and CDR2 sequences are SEHNR and FQNEAQ (reference sequence). CDR3 length: 14 residues. Trimming removed 4 bases from V and 0 bases from J, with 10 bases in between. Here the CDR3 DNA reads TGTGCCAGCAGCTGGCGACGCGACTCCTACGAGCAGTACTTC. Translating it yields CASSWRRDSYEQYF.

This clonotype was detected only a few times. The V call is TRBV5-1, the J call TRBJ2-7, with D perhaps TRBD1 or TRBD2 (5 bases each). The CDR3 sequence is 14 residues long. Germline assignment: CDR1 SGHRS and CDR2 YFSETQ. Trimming took 4 bases from V and 4 from J, leaving 15 bases between them. The CDR3, as DNA: TGCGCCAGCAGCGTCTCCGGGACGGGGTACGAGCAGTACTTC. Amino acids: CASSVSGTGYEQYF.

The chain uses TRBV5-1 and TRBJ2-3; 8 positions match TRBD2. Trimming at V came to 3 bases and at J to 0 bases, leaving 3 bases not matched to a gene. Germline CDR1 is SGHRS and CDR2 is YFSETQ. The CDR3 extends over 15 amino acids. CDR3: CASSSTSVSTDTQYF. DNA for the CDR3: TGCGCCAGCAGCTCGACTAGCGTTAGCACAGATACGCAGTATTTT.

This clonotype has just a few counts. The chain has TRBV7-7 and TRBJ1-1; 7 bases map to TRBD1. This CDR3 comprises 13 residues. V lost 5 bases, J lost 6 bases, and 6 bases stayed unmatched. Germline-derived CDR1 and CDR2 are SSHAT and FNYEAQ (reference sequence). Here the CDR3 DNA reads TGTGCCAGCAGCACCGACACAGGGGCTGAAGCTTTCTTT. Translated, it gives CASSTDTGAEAFF.

This clonotype was counted at least ten times. The chain combines TRBV29-1 with TRBJ1-1; D is undetermined. Looked up from germline, CDR1 is SQVTM and CDR2 is ANQGSEA. The CDR3 is 11 residues long. The V end was cut by 7 bases, the J end by 0 bases, with 6 bases between. This CDR3 reads CSATVNTEAFF. CDR3 sequence (DNA): TGCAGCGCCACCGTGAACACTGAAGCTTTCTTT. The full variable domain, with the rest looked up from reference TRBV29-1 and TRBJ1-1, is SAVISQKPSRDICQRGTSLTIQCQVDSQVTMMFWYRQQPGQSLTLIATANQGSEATYESGFVIDKFPISRPNLTFSTLTVSNMSPEDSSIYLCSATVNTEAFFGQGTRLTVV.

This clonotype was picked up many times. The chain joins TRBV20-1 to TRBJ1-5; D remains unclear. The CDR3 runs to 12 residues. Germline CDR1 and CDR2: DFQATT and SNEGSKA (reference sequence). V lost 0 bases, J lost 4 bases, and 4 bases lay in between. The DNA of the CDR3 is TGCAGTGCTAGAGAACAAAATCAGCCCCAGCATTTT. This gives the protein CSAREQNQPQHF.

The genes are TRBV11-1 and TRBJ2-1, with TRBD1 identical over 9 bases. Germline-derived CDR1 and CDR2 are SGHAT and FQDESV (reference sequence). Trimming removed 5 bases from V and 4 bases from J; junction bases left unmatched: 15. The CDR3 sequence is 18 residues long. The CDR3 bases are TGTGCCAGCAGCCCCGAATGGCCCAACAGGGGGCGATACAATGAGCAGTTCTTC. Translation gives CASSPEWPNRGRYNEQFF.

The V gene is TRBV4-1, the J gene TRBJ2-7; 10 positions match TRBD1. This CDR3 comprises 14 residues. V lost 5 bases, J lost 2 bases, and 3 bases stayed unmatched. Germline V lookup: CDR1 MGHRA, CDR2 YSYEKL. The CDR3, as DNA: TGCGCCAGCAGCTCCGGGACAGGGGCCTACGAGCAGTACTTC. Residues: CASSSGTGAYEQYF.

This clonotype was detected only a few times. This rearrangement joins TRBV28 to TRBJ1-4, with unresolved D. V was shortened by 9 bases and J by 3 bases, with 17 bases between the two germline ends. The germline CDR1 and CDR2 sequences are MDHEN and SYDVKM. The CDR3 length is 15 residues. CDR3 residues: CASYGRETANEKLFF. The CDR3 DNA reads TGTGCCAGTTACGGACGGGAGACGGCTAATGAAAAACTGTTTTTT.

The sample holds a few counts of this clonotype. This chain links TRBV30 with TRBJ1-1; tentative D call: TRBD1 (6 bases). The CDR3 contains 13 residues. CDR1 and CDR2 (germline): GTSNPN, SVGIG (reference sequence). V dropped 4 bases and J dropped 1 base, with 10 bases sitting between them. DNA for the CDR3: TGTGCCTGGACTGGACAGTCGAACACTGAAGCTTTCTTT. Translated: CAWTGQSNTEAFF.

On this clonotype itself: The junction departs from germline at one end; a sequencing error may be responsible. The CDR3 coding sequence is TGCAGCGTTGAAGGTCCCGGGACAACGAATGAAAAACTGTTTTTT. This encodes CSVEGPGTTNEKLFF. This chain uses TRBV29-1 with TRBJ1-4, with a weak D call TRBD1 (6 bases). Germline-derived CDR1 and CDR2 are SQVTM and ANQGSEA. The CDR3 is made up of 15 amino acids.

This clonotype was seen a few times. This chain links TRBV9 with TRBJ1-4, with D possibly being TRBD1 (6 bases). The CDR3 totals 16 residues. V lost 7 bases to trimming and J lost 3 bases, with 19 bases between them. The germline CDR1 and CDR2 sequences are SGDLS and YYNGEE. The CDR3 spells CASGLRPGASNEKLFF. In DNA, the CDR3 is TGTGCCAGCGGACTACGCCCGGGGGCGTCTAATGAAAAACTGTTTTTT.

The chain uses TRBV29-1 and TRBJ2-5; 8 bases are a match to TRBD2. Germline V lookup: CDR1 SQVTM, CDR2 ANQGSEA. The CDR3 covers 12 residues. V trimming: 6 bases; J trimming: 2 bases; junction bases outside the gene matches: 2. The CDR3 DNA is TGCAGCGTGGAGCGGGGGCAAGAGACCCAGTACTTC. Residues: CSVERGQETQYF.

This clonotype was detected a few times. The CDR3 DNA reads as TGTGCCAGCAGTTACTCGAGCACCCTCTATGGCTACACCTTC. Its translation: CASSYSSTLYGYTF. V and J are TRBV6-2 or TRBV6-3 and TRBJ1-2; D ambiguous. Germline CDR1 reads MNHEY; CDR2 reads SVGEGT. Trimming took off 0 bases at V and 4 bases at J, with 9 bases between the two ends. CDR3 length: 14 residues.

The chain joins TRBV9 to TRBJ2-1; D tentatively fits TRBD1 or TRBD2 (5 bases each). V lost 0 bases to trimming and J lost 9 bases, with 16 bases between them. Germline loops: CDR1 SGDLS, CDR2 YYNGEE. CDR3 length: 15 amino acids. DNA for the CDR3: TGTGCCAGCAGCGTAGGGGGGACCCGAGGCACTGAGCAGTTCTTC. It specifies CASSVGGTRGTEQFF.

The table lists this clonotype with a few counts. The genes are TRBV2 and TRBJ1-5; 8 bases are a match to TRBD1. V dropped 6 bases and J dropped 0; count of bases not matched to a gene: 4. Looked up from germline, CDR1 is SNHLY and CDR2 is FYNNEI. The length of the CDR3 is 15 residues. The CDR3 DNA sequence: TGTGCCAGCAGCCCGGGACAGGTTAGCAATCAGCCCCAGCATTTT. Translating it yields CASSPGQVSNQPQHF.

This clonotype was observed at least ten times. The chain recombines TRBV24-1 with TRBJ2-1; TRBD2 is a possible D gene (7 bases). This CDR3 is built from 14 residues. With 3 bases removed from V and 9 bases from J, the gap between germline ends came to 14 bases. CDR1 is KGHDR and CDR2 is SFDVKD in the germline V gene. The chain's CDR3 is CATSDPGGRGEQFF. In DNA, the CDR3 is TGTGCCACCAGTGATCCCGGGGGGCGGGGTGAGCAGTTCTTC.

This clonotype was picked up a small number of times. The V gene is TRBV11-2, the J gene TRBJ2-3; 9 bases map to TRBD1. J was trimmed by 3 bases and V by 5 bases; bases with no gene match: 9. The CDR3 is 16 residues long. The V gene's germline CDR1 is SGHAT and CDR2 FQNNGV. CDR3 in amino acids: CASSTGTGFGTDTQYF. CDR3 bases: TGTGCCAGCAGCACCGGGACAGGGTTCGGAACAGATACGCAGTATTTT.